This T cell receptor (beta chain) originates from a study of T-cell memory formation after mild COVID-19. This CDR3 comprises 16 residues. Germline V gene sequence: CDR1 SGHKS, CDR2 YYEKEE (reference sequence). V gave up 2 bases and J gave up 3 bases, with 17 bases separating them. Study findings and constraints: Contracting clones from day 15 to 85 showed balanced CD4/CD8; later expanders favored CD4+.

Each CDR3 protein is one row after TCRdb ran MiXCR on the 5' RACE reads. Among some 110,000 distinct CDR3 sequences listed, over 15% were seen once. Details on this clonotype: Its target is unknown.

This chain joins TRBV5-5 and TRBJ2-5; D possibly uses TRBD1 or TRBD2 (5 bases each). Sequencing was performed on PBMCs or a T cell subset sorted from them (not recorded which). This clonotype originated in an adult woman who had mild COVID-19 (a few samples of this study predate the infection). Cell type and time point are not known. CDR3 in DNA: TGTGCCAGCAGCTTCGAGGGGTGGGCATCAAAAGAGACCCAGTACTTC. Translated: CASSFEGWASKETQYF.